These 30 T cell receptor beta chains were sequenced from one sample in a study of breast tumors, draining lymph nodes, adjacent tissues. Axillary draining lymph nodes of breast cancer patients supplied the node samples. Via MiXCR, TCRdb re-called the multiplex PCR reads, giving one row per CDR3 protein. The top ten hold approximately 1.5% of the sample, which has about 230,000 distinct CDR3 sequences, 32% seen once. Sequencing was done on a sample of axillary lymph node tissue. These receptor sequences come from a female donor with breast cancer. Some clones in this sample may be carry-over from other donors' samples.

The chain links TRBV10-3 to TRBJ1-5, with a possible D match to TRBD1 (5 bases). V lost 0 bases to trimming and J lost 4 bases, with 13 bases between them. The CDR3 covers 16 residues. CDR1 is ENHRY, CDR2 SYGVKD, per germline. This CDR3 reads CAISESTPGLNQPQHF. In nucleotides, the CDR3 is TGTGCCATCAGTGAGTCGACGCCAGGGCTTAATCAGCCCCAGCATTTT.

CDR3 amino acids: CATSARTSGGGTGELFF. The CDR3 DNA follows: TGTGCCACCAGTGCTCGGACTAGCGGGGGCGGCACCGGGGAGCTGTTTTTT. The rearrangement joins TRBV24-1 to TRBJ2-2; 13 bases match TRBD2. Trimming took 5 bases from V and 4 from J; bases not matched to a gene: 6. CDR3 length equals 17 residues. The V gene's germline CDR1 is KGHDR and CDR2 SFDVKD.

The sample holds many counts of this clonotype. A much larger clone lies a single base off, so this may be a read error. The V gene is TRBV6-5, the J gene TRBJ1-6; 9 positions agree with TRBD1. Germline V CDR1 and CDR2: MNHEY, SVGAGI. There are 16 residues in the CDR3. The junction had 8 bases not matched to a gene; V was cut back by 6 bases and J by 5 bases. The CDR3 bases are TGTGCCAGCAGACCCACCAGGGACAGGGATAATTCACCCCTCCACTTT. Residues: CASRPTRDRDNSPLHF.

In the case of this clonotype: A much bigger clone sits one base away, suggesting this may be a read error. The V gene is TRBV10-2, the J gene TRBJ1-1, with unresolved D. Per germline, CDR1 WSHSY and CDR2 SAAADI. The CDR3 sequence is 14 residues long. CDR3 sequence (DNA): TGCGCCAGCAGTGATAAGACCATGAACACTGAAACTTTCTTT. Amino acids: CASSDKTMNTETFF.

This clonotype was observed a handful of times. A much larger clone sits a single nucleotide away, making a read error possible. The chain employs TRBV30 and TRBJ2-7; D tentatively reads TRBD1 or TRBD2 (7 bases each). The length of the CDR3 is 13 residues. The ends were cut back, 2 bases at V and 6 bases at J, with 14 bases in the middle. Germline CDR1 is GTSNPN and CDR2 is SVGIG (reference sequence). The DNA of the CDR3 is TGTGCCTGGAGTCGCAGGGGGGGAGCCGAGCAGTACTTC. This sequence encodes CAWSRRGGAEQYF.

There are a few counts of this clonotype. One base away lies a much larger clone, so this may be a sequencing read error. The J gene is TRBJ2-5, the V gene TRBV20-1; D is ambiguous. The CDR3 length is 12 residues. Germline assignment: CDR1 DFQATT and CDR2 SNEGSKA (reference sequence). DNA for the CDR3: TGCAGTGCCCTTAGTTCTCAAGAGACCCCGTACTTC. This sequence encodes CSALSSQETPYF.

This chain joins TRBV20-1 and TRBJ2-7, with a weak D call TRBD1 (7 bases). V lost 0 bases, J lost 5 bases, and 20 bases lay in between. The germline V gene has CDR1 DFQATT and CDR2 SNEGSKA (reference sequence). The CDR3 is 16 amino acids. Written as DNA, the CDR3 is TGCAGTGCTAGAGAGGCCCGGGCAGGGGGGAAAGACGAGCAGTACTTC. Protein product: CSAREARAGGKDEQYF.

The chain joins TRBV6-1 to TRBJ1-2, with 9 bases matching TRBD1. The germline gives CDR1 MNHNS, CDR2 SASEGT. Trimming took 5 bases from V and 7 from J; bases not matched to a gene: 11. The CDR3 consists of 15 residues. CDR3 bases: TGTGCCAGCAGTCCCCCGGGACAGGGCGCGGGTGGCTACACCTTC. It is translated as CASSPPGQGAGGYTF.

In this sample, this clonotype turned up many times. The rearrangement uses TRBV6-5 and TRBJ2-7; a possible D gene is TRBD1 (5 bases). This CDR3 comprises 14 residues. Germline values: CDR1 MNHEY, CDR2 SVGAGI. Trimming removed 2 bases at V and 6 bases at J, with 14 bases between. CDR3 sequence (DNA): TGTGCCAGCAGTTACAGGGGCAAACAGGCCGAGCAGTACTTC. Residues: CASSYRGKQAEQYF.

The rearrangement links TRBV2 to TRBJ2-6; D could derive from TRBD1 or TRBD2 (5 bases each). V was clipped by 2 bases and J by 4 bases, with 12 bases between them. The germline V gene encodes CDR1 SNHLY and CDR2 FYNNEI. This CDR3 has 16 amino acids. The CDR3: CASSEWGSIGANVLTF. The CDR3 DNA reads TGTGCCAGCAGTGAATGGGGGTCGATAGGGGCCAACGTCCTGACTTTC.

V usage is TRBV12-3 or TRBV12-4 and J usage is TRBJ1-4; perhaps TRBD1 as D (6 bases). V lost 3 bases and J lost 2, with 31 bases in between. The CDR3 is made up of 22 amino acids. As DNA, the CDR3 is TGTGCCAGCAGTTTTAGTGGAACGCTCTGGAAACACCAGGGGAGGACTAATGAAAAACTGTTTTTT. Encoded protein: CASSFSGTLWKHQGRTNEKLFF.

In this sample, this clonotype turned up many times. This sequence may be a read error, since a much larger clone differs from it by one base. The rearrangement joins TRBV20-1 to TRBJ2-6; D may be TRBD1 or TRBD2 (5 bases each). Germline values: CDR1 DFQATT, CDR2 SNEGSKA (reference sequence). The CDR3 has 14 residues. The CDR3 DNA reads as TGCAGTGCTACCGGTCCGGCCGGGGCCACCGTCCTGACTTTC. Its protein product is CSATGPAGATVLTF.

Worth noting for this clonotype: Given a much more abundant clone one base away, this may be a read error. CDR3 region: CASIPQTGPYEQYF. CDR3 bases: TGTGCCAGCATTCCTCAAACGGGGCCGTACGAGCAGTACTTC. This chain connects TRBV27 to TRBJ2-7, with D tentatively TRBD1 or TRBD2 (5 bases each). V gave up 7 bases and J gave up 4 bases, with 17 bases separating them. The V gene's germline CDR1 is MNHEY and CDR2 SMNVEV (reference sequence). The CDR3 runs to 14 residues.

This clonotype was detected many times. V and J are TRBV27 and TRBJ2-7, with 7 bases fitting TRBD1. CDR1 MNHEY and CDR2 SMNVEV come from the germline V gene (reference sequence). The CDR3 extends over 15 amino acids. The V and J ends lost 0 bases and 1 base, in that order; junction bases with no gene match: 3. The CDR3 region is CASSLSGQVSYEQYF. The CDR3 DNA reads TGTGCCAGCAGTTTATCTGGACAGGTGTCCTACGAGCAGTACTTC.

The J gene is TRBJ2-4, the V gene TRBV25-1, with D possibly matching TRBD2 (6 bases). Germline lookup yields CDR1 MGHDK and CDR2 SYGVNS. This CDR3 spans 16 amino acids. Trimming took off 4 bases at V and 7 bases at J, with 20 bases between the two ends. The CDR3 DNA reads TGTGCCAGCAGTGCTAGAGGAGGGGAGGCTGTCAACATTCAGTACTTC. Amino acids: CASSARGGEAVNIQYF. Full variable domain (missing parts from reference TRBV25-1 and TRBJ2-4): EADIYQTPRYLVIGTGKKITLECSQTMGHDKMYWYQQDPGMELHLIHYSYGVNSTEKGDLSSESTVSRIRTEHFPLTLESARPSHTSQYLCASSARGGEAVNIQYFGAGTRLSVL.

This clonotype has ten or more counts. The CDR3 bases are TGTGCCAGCAGTTTCTCCAGACTAGCGGGAGACTACGAGCAGTACTTC. Its translation is CASSFSRLAGDYEQYF. This chain joins TRBV6-2 or TRBV6-3 and TRBJ2-7; 12 bases are a match to TRBD2. This CDR3 region has 16 residues. Germline V CDR1 and CDR2: MNHEY, SVGEGT. The trim removed 4 bases at V and 3 bases at J, leaving 7 bases unmatched.

This clonotype was counted between two and nine times. CDR3 nucleotides: TGTGCCAGCAGTCCTCCGCTTGGGGGGGGCTCCTACAATGAGCAGTTCTTC. Encoded protein: CASSPPLGGGSYNEQFF. V is TRBV6-5 and J is TRBJ2-1; 7 bases fit TRBD2. Per germline, CDR1 MNHEY and CDR2 SVGAGI. The CDR3 length is 17 residues. With 5 bases clipped from V and 0 bases from J, the junction kept 10 bases outside the gene matches.

This clonotype was observed a few times. The J gene is TRBJ1-1, the V gene TRBV7-2; D possibly corresponds to TRBD1 (5 bases). V was trimmed by 5 bases and J by 4 bases, leaving 14 bases between them. This CDR3 has 14 residues. Germline V gives CDR1 SGHTA, CDR2 FQGNSA. CDR3 protein: CASSVTGTVTEAFF. Written as DNA, the CDR3 is TGTGCCAGCAGCGTAACCGGGACGGTCACTGAAGCTTTCTTT.

Ten or more counts support this clonotype. The chain couples TRBV6-6 to TRBJ2-1; D remains ambiguous. The CDR3 consists of 14 residues. Trimming left V 10 bases short and J 1 base short, with 14 bases between. From germline, CDR1 is MNHNY and CDR2 SVGAGI (reference sequence). DNA of the CDR3: TGTGCCACCTTTCGAGGTGGGTCCTACAATGAGCAGTTCTTC. Translated, it gives CATFRGGSYNEQFF.

V and J are TRBV4-2 and TRBJ1-2; 12 bases fit TRBD1. V shed 0 bases and J 4 bases; nucleotides not matched to a gene: 3. The V gene's germline CDR1 is LGHNA and CDR2 YNFKEQ. The CDR3 spans 16 residues. For the CDR3, the DNA is TGTGCCAGCAGCCAAGAGGGGGACAGGGGGCTCTATGGCTACACCTTC. Translation: CASSQEGDRGLYGYTF.

This clonotype was observed many times. The gene calls are TRBV19 and TRBJ1-5; 8 bases fit TRBD1. The CDR3 contains 16 residues. From germline, CDR1 is LNHDA and CDR2 SQIVND (reference sequence). V shed 2 bases and J 1 base; nucleotides not matched to a gene: 4. The CDR3 loop reads CASSIRDRRSNQPQHF. CDR3 bases: TGTGCCAGTAGTATACGGGACAGGAGGAGCAATCAGCCCCAGCATTTT.

On this clonotype: Possible read error: a much larger clone is one base away. The chain is built from TRBV11-2 and TRBJ2-1, with D perhaps given as TRBD1 or TRBD2 (5 bases each). The CDR3 contains 11 residues. V was pared by 6 bases and J by 15 bases, with 15 bases between. Germline values: CDR1 SGHAT, CDR2 FQNNGV. Here the CDR3 reads CASSLLVGPFF. In nucleotides, the CDR3 is TGTGCCAGCAGTCTACTAGTGGGGCCGTTCTTC.

This clonotype was counted at least ten times. The chain uses TRBV5-1 and TRBJ2-5; 9 nucleotides match TRBD1. This CDR3 is built from 14 residues. V shed 4 bases, J shed 5 bases, and the junction held 6 bases outside the gene matches. Germline CDR1 SGHRS, CDR2 YFSETQ. This CDR3 is CASSAGQGYETQYF. The CDR3 DNA follows: TGCGCCAGCAGCGCCGGACAGGGGTACGAGACCCAGTACTTC.

As to this clonotype: A much larger clone lies one base from this, so it may be a read error. This chain joins TRBV5-4 and TRBJ2-7; TRBD1 is a possible D gene (5 bases). From germline, CDR1 is SGHNT and CDR2 YYREEE (reference sequence). CDR3 length: 13 residues. V was shortened by 8 bases and J by 2 bases, with 14 bases between the two germline ends. The CDR3 sequence: CASSRAGTYEQYF. The CDR3 DNA follows: TGTGCCAGTAGTCGAGCAGGGACCTACGAGCAGTACTTC. Drawing the rest from reference TRBV5-4 and TRBJ2-7, the complete variable domain is ETGVTQSPTHLIKTRGQQVTLRCSSQSGHNTVSWYQQALGQGPQFIFQYYREEENGRGNFPPRFSGLQFPNYSSELNVNALELDDSALYLCASSRAGTYEQYFGPGTRLTVT.

There are a few counts of this clonotype. Just one base apart from a much larger clone, this may be a read error. The gene calls are TRBV5-6 and TRBJ2-1; tentatively, D is TRBD1 (5 bases). Germline V gene lookup returns CDR1 SGHDT and CDR2 YYEEEE. The length of the CDR3 is 15 residues. V lost 5 bases to trimming and J lost 4 bases, with 16 bases between them. CDR3 nucleotides: TGTGCCAGCAGGGGCTGGGGCGCCCCTTACAATGAGCAGTTCTTC. It encodes CASRGWGAPYNEQFF.

This clonotype was counted only a few times. One base away lies a much larger clone, so this may be a sequencing read error. The conserved final phenylalanine or tryptophan is absent from the CDR3, which likely points to a read error. The chain couples TRBV20-1 to TRBJ2-7; the D is unclear. The CDR3 covers 10 residues. Deletions cut 5 bases from V and 2 bases from J, with 4 bases between. CDR1 and CDR2 from the germline V gene are DFQATT and SNEGSKA (reference sequence). CDR3 DNA: TGCAGTGCTGGTGCCTACGAGCAGTACTCC. Residues: CSAGAYEQYS.

This clonotype was seen at least ten times. The chain links TRBV7-9 to TRBJ2-7; 7 positions agree with TRBD2. Losses at the gene ends were 3 bases for V and 3 bases for J; bases not matched to a gene: 5. The CDR3 extends over 14 amino acids. CDR1 and CDR2 from the germline V gene are SEHNR and FQNEAQ (reference sequence). The CDR3 region is CASSFVAGVYEQYF. CDR3 nucleotide sequence: TGTGCCAGCAGCTTTGTCGCGGGAGTCTACGAGCAGTACTTC.

This clonotype was observed at least ten times. This sequence joins TRBV15 and TRBJ1-1; 9 nucleotides align to TRBD1. Germline assignment: CDR1 LNHNV and CDR2 YYDKDF (reference sequence). CDR3 length: 14 residues. Trimming cost V 4 bases and J 4 bases; bases outside gene matches: 4. CDR3 bases: TGTGCCACCAGCACAACGACAGGGGGCACTGAAGCTTTCTTT. Its protein is CATSTTTGGTEAFF.

Written as DNA, the CDR3 is TGCAGTGCTGGGGGAGGAACAGATACGCAGTATTTT. Protein sequence: CSAGGGTDTQYF. This chain uses TRBV20-1 with TRBJ2-3, with a possible D match to TRBD2 (6 bases). The CDR3 sequence is 12 residues long. V lost 5 bases and J lost 3, with 9 bases in between. Germline values: CDR1 DFQATT, CDR2 SNEGSKA (reference sequence).

Concerning this clonotype itself: This may be a read error, as it is one base from a much larger clone. The rearrangement links TRBV6-5 to TRBJ2-3, with unresolved D. The CDR3 extends over 12 amino acids. CDR1 MNHEY and CDR2 SVGAGI come from the germline V gene. The germline V and J ends were trimmed by 5 bases and 5 bases, with 8 bases remaining between them. CDR3 in DNA: TGTGCCAGCAGTCAAGTGCAAGATACGCAGTATTTT. This translates into CASSQVQDTQYF.